The source of this TCR beta chain is a study of beta chain features in type 1 diabetes. Findings and limits, study-wide: Significant though moderate, a shortening of TCRB CDR3s appeared in all four CD4+ subsets of Type 1 diabetes patients.

The CDR3 runs 13 residues. Germline assignment: CDR1 KGHSH and CDR2 LQKENI. V was trimmed by 3 bases and J by 1 base, leaving 6 bases between them. Expressed TCRB transcripts were sequenced after all isolated RNA was converted to cDNA. Here immunoSEQ multiplex PCR was the method, and the copy in TCRdb shows in-frame clones only, minus some. The sample has around 280,000 clones, around 16% seen once. A remark on this clone: Its target is unknown.

The chain couples TRBV18 to TRBJ1-1; the D is unclear. Sequencing was carried out using naive CD4+ T cells from blood. The origin of this receptor is a man aged 18 to 35 with type 1 diabetes. The CDR3: CASSPNSNTEAFF. The CDR3 DNA is TGTGCCAGCTCACCGAACTCGAACACTGAAGCTTTCTTT. The full variable domain, completed using reference TRBV18 and TRBJ1-1, is NAGVMQNPRHLVRRRGQEARLRCSPMKGHSHVYWYRQLPEEGLKFMVYLQKENIIDESGMPKERFSAEFPKEGPSILRIQQVVRGDSAAYFCASSPNSNTEAFFGQGTRLTVV.